This note documents a single T cell receptor beta chain sequence. Its antigen remains unidentified. The data were obtained in a study of T cell responses to AZD1222 COVID-19 vaccine. About the study: Second-dose schedules of about 4 or about 12 weeks were combined. Whole-study findings and limits: Compared with day 0, the breadth and depth of the Spike-specific TCR repertoire rose significantly after two doses of AZD1222. Only a handful of AZD1222 recipients, roughly six in all, had baseline seropositivity.

The assay was immunoSEQ multiplex PCR, and TCRdb's table has in-frame clones only and misses some. The sample includes around 78,000 clones, about 82% of them seen just once. Germline loops: CDR1 SGHRS, CDR2 YFSETQ. V dropped 1 base and J dropped 0; count of bases not matched to a gene: 8. The CDR3 sequence is 18 residues long. The rearrangement links TRBV5-1 to TRBJ2-1; 9 nucleotides match TRBD2. This material consisted of peripheral blood, taken on day 0 of AZD1222 vaccination. This receptor was obtained from an adult in good health. Written as DNA, the CDR3 is TGCGCCAGCAGCTTGATGGCTAGCGGGGCCAGCTCCTACAATGAGCAGTTCTTC. Translation gives CASSLMASGASSYNEQFF.